This T cell receptor beta chain emerged from a study of human T cells and chemical hapten exposure. Background on the study: Skin of the upper inner arm, 2 cm by 2 cm, received 2% DPC for sensitization. Patch testing placed 0.01% DPC on the upper back, with readings at 6 days.

Time point indicated: patch test 3, about 24 weeks after DPC sensitization. Regarding treatment: therapeutic diphenylcyclopropenone sensitization with weekly scalp DPC. Germline-derived CDR1 and CDR2 are SGHTA and FQGTGA. The ends lost 2 bases at V and 2 bases at J; junction bases unmatched: 3. This CDR3 is 16 amino acids long. Overall study results and limits: Expanded TCRs clustered into significantly more large CDR3 similarity groups than controls, the analysis revealed.

TCRdb reprocessed the RACE reads via MiXCR and lists one record per CDR3 protein. The sample records some 170,000 distinct CDR3 sequences, around a quarter being singletons. Comment on this clonotype: Its antigen is undetermined.

The J gene is TRBJ2-3, the V gene TRBV7-3; 11 bases align to TRBD2. This receptor was taken from a woman aged 18-29 years with alopecia areata. Some clones in this sample may be carry-over from other donors' samples. This sample comprised whole blood, obtained in connection with sensitization to the hapten diphenylcyclopropenone (DPC). The CDR3 sequence is CASSLSLAGVTDTQYF. CDR3 nucleotide sequence: TGTGCCAGCAGCTTATCACTAGCGGGGGTCACAGATACGCAGTATTTT.